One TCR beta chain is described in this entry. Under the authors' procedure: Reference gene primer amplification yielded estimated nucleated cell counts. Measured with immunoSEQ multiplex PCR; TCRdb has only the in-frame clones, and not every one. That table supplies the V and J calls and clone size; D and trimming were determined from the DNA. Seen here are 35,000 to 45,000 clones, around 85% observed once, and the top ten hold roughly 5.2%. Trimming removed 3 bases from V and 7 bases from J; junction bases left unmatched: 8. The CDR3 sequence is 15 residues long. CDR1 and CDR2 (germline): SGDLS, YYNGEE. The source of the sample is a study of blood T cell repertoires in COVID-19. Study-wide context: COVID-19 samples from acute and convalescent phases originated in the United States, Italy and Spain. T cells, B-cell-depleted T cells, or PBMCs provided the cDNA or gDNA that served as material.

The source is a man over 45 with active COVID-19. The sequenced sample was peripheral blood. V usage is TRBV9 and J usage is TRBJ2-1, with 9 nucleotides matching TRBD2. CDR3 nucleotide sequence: TGTGCCAGCAGCGCCGACCCTGCGGGGGGGAATGAGCAGTTCTTC. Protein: CASSADPAGGNEQFF.